Shown below are 19 T cell receptor beta chains from a single sample sequenced in a study of T cell responses to AZD1222 COVID-19 vaccine. Generated by immunoSEQ multiplex PCR, the TCRdb table keeps only in-frame clones and is missing some. Of 90,000 to 120,000 clones listed, 70% to 90% were seen once; the top ten hold around 4.9%. The sequences come from peripheral blood, collected 28 days after the second AZD1222 dose. These receptors were obtained from an adult who received the AZD1222 COVID-19 vaccine.

The chain couples TRBV18 to TRBJ2-7; D is perhaps TRBD1 (5 bases). CDR3 size: 16 residues. V lost 3 bases to trimming and J lost 0 bases, with 15 bases between them. The germline CDR1 and CDR2 sequences are KGHSH and LQKENI. CDR3 loop: CASSPRQTVSSYEQYF. The CDR3 nucleotides read TGTGCCAGCTCACCTCGCCAGACAGTTTCCTCCTACGAGCAGTACTTC.

The chain couples TRBV5-1 to TRBJ1-2; D is uncertain. Germline V lookup: CDR1 SGHRS, CDR2 YFSETQ. CDR3 length equals 13 residues. The V gene lost 4 bases and the J gene lost 1 base, with 8 bases spanning the gap. The CDR3 DNA is TGCGCCAGCAGCACTGACGGTAACTATGGCTACACCTTC. Translation: CASSTDGNYGYTF.

The chain joins TRBV27 to TRBJ1-4; no clear D. The V gene lost 5 bases and the J gene lost 8 bases, with 15 bases spanning the gap. The germline CDR1 and CDR2 sequences are MNHEY and SMNVEV (reference sequence). CDR3 length: 14 residues. The CDR3 sequence: CASSPLRVGEKLFF. CDR3 in DNA: TGTGCCAGCAGTCCGTTGAGGGTAGGGGAAAAACTGTTTTTT. Complete variable domain (other parts from reference TRBV27 and TRBJ1-4): EAQVTQNPRYLITVTGKKLTVTCSQNMNHEYMSWYRQDPGLGLRQIYYSMNVEVTDKGDVPEGYKVSRKEKRNFPLILESPSPNQTSLYFCASSPLRVGEKLFFGSGTQLSVL.

This clone is a singleton in its sample. The chain joins TRBV30 to TRBJ1-5, with a weak D call TRBD1 (5 bases). V lost 0 bases and J lost 4, with 10 bases in between. The CDR3 has 14 amino acids. Germline CDR1 reads GTSNPN; CDR2 reads SVGIG (reference sequence). The CDR3 sequence is CAWSVGVGNQPQHF. The CDR3 DNA is TGTGCCTGGAGTGTAGGGGTGGGAAATCAGCCCCAGCATTTT.

The sample holds a few counts of this clone. This sequence joins TRBV3-1 (or the pseudogene TRBV3-2) and TRBJ2-7; D gene ambiguous. V lost 6 bases and J lost 3, with 6 bases in between. Germline V CDR1 and CDR2: LGHDT, YNNKEL (reference sequence). The CDR3 consists of 11 residues. CDR3 nucleotide sequence: TGTGCCAGCAGTTCTTACTACGAGCAGTACTTC. It codes for CASSSYYEQYF.

V gene TRBV28 combines with J gene TRBJ1-6; D remains ambiguous. Germline-derived CDR1 and CDR2 are MDHEN and SYDVKM. Between the trimmed V and J ends, which lost 6 bases and 4 bases, there was a span of 4 bases. This CDR3 contains 12 residues. The chain's CDR3 is CASREYNSPLHF. In DNA form, the CDR3 reads TGTGCCAGCAGAGAATATAATTCACCCCTCCACTTT. Looking up the rest from reference TRBV28 and TRBJ1-6 gives the full variable domain: DVKVTQSSRYLVKRTGEKVFLECVQDMDHENMFWYRQDPGLGLRLIYFSYDVKMKEKGDIPEGYSVSREKKERFSLILESASTNQTSMYLCASREYNSPLHFGNGTRLTVT.

This rearrangement joins TRBV25-1 to TRBJ1-1; 8 bases are shared with TRBD1. Germline CDR1 MGHDK, CDR2 SYGVNS. This CDR3 comprises 14 residues. After removal of 5 bases from V and 1 base from J, the junction contained 3 bases not matched to a gene. The chain's CDR3 is CASSSQGGNTEAFF. CDR3 nucleotide sequence: TGTGCCAGCAGTTCACAGGGGGGGAACACTGAAGCTTTCTTT.

This chain links TRBV7-2 with TRBJ1-2, with D possibly being TRBD1 (5 bases). V dropped 1 base and J dropped 4 bases, with 10 bases sitting between them. CDR3 size: 14 residues. Germline values: CDR1 SGHTA, CDR2 FQGNSA. CDR3 loop: CASSLDGAGYGYTF. Here the CDR3 DNA reads TGTGCCAGCAGCTTAGACGGGGCGGGCTATGGCTACACCTTC.

A few counts support this clone. The chain is built from TRBV5-4 and TRBJ1-2; TRBD1 aligns across 9 bases. The CDR3 is made up of 14 amino acids. Germline CDR1 SGHNT, CDR2 YYREEE (reference sequence). J gave up 6 bases and V 4 bases, and 7 bases lay outside the gene matches. Written as DNA, the CDR3 is TGTGCCAGCAGCCCCGGACAGGGGCGGGATGGCTACACCTTC. Protein product: CASSPGQGRDGYTF.

As for this clone: The same CDR3 also results from other DNA sequences found in this sample. This chain links TRBV7-9 with TRBJ1-1; no definite D call. The CDR3 is made up of 13 amino acids. CDR1 and CDR2 from the germline V gene are SEHNR and FQNEAQ (reference sequence). V was shortened by 1 base and J by 5 bases, with 8 bases between the two germline ends. Here the CDR3 DNA reads TGTGCCAGCAGCTTAGGGGTGAGGACTGAAGCTTTCTTT. Protein sequence: CASSLGVRTEAFF.

The V and J genes are TRBV6-5 and TRBJ2-6, with 9 bases fitting TRBD1. Germline trimming cut 4 bases from V and 6 bases from J; bases unmatched to any gene: 4. The germline CDR1 and CDR2 sequences are MNHEY and SVGAGI. This CDR3 comprises 15 residues. The CDR3 here is CASSSGTGKANVLTF. The CDR3 DNA reads TGTGCCAGCAGTTCCGGGACAGGGAAGGCCAACGTCCTGACTTTC.

V gene TRBV25-1 combines with J gene TRBJ1-1; the D gene is possibly TRBD1 (6 bases). Germline CDR1 MGHDK, CDR2 SYGVNS. With 2 bases removed from V and 0 bases from J, the gap between germline ends came to 10 bases. The CDR3 is 15 amino acids. The CDR3 is CASSEPDRMNTEAFF. For the CDR3, the DNA is TGTGCCAGCAGTGAACCAGACAGGATGAACACTGAAGCTTTCTTT.

The chain has TRBV30 and TRBJ1-1; D gene unclear. V gave up 2 bases and J gave up 5 bases, with 12 bases separating them. This CDR3 is 13 amino acids long. Germline assignment: CDR1 GTSNPN and CDR2 SVGIG (reference sequence). The CDR3, as DNA: TGTGCCTGGAGTATACGGGTGGGGACTGAAGCTTTCTTT. It encodes CAWSIRVGTEAFF. Full variable domain (missing parts from reference TRBV30 and TRBJ1-1): SQTIHQWPATLVQPVGSPLSLECTVEGTSNPNLYWYRQAAGRGLQLLFYSVGIGQISSEVPQNLSASRPQDRQFILSSKKLLLSDSGFYLCAWSIRVGTEAFFGQGTRLTVV.

The chain links TRBV6-1 to TRBJ2-5; D gene uncertain. CDR1 is MNHNS, CDR2 SASEGT, per germline. The CDR3 is 16 residues long. Trimming took 2 bases from V and 0 from J, leaving 13 bases between them. CDR3 sequence: CASSEQALSYQETQYF. In DNA form, the CDR3 reads TGTGCCAGCAGTGAACAGGCGTTGAGTTACCAAGAGACCCAGTACTTC.

V and J are TRBV7-9 and TRBJ1-4; TRBD1 agrees at 8 bases. CDR1 and CDR2 from the germline V gene are SEHNR and FQNEAQ (reference sequence). The CDR3 consists of 14 residues. Trimming at V came to 3 bases and at J to 6 bases, leaving 3 bases not matched to a gene. DNA of the CDR3: TGTGCCAGCAGCTTGGACAGGGATGATGAAAAACTGTTTTTT. The encoded protein is CASSLDRDDEKLFF.

V is TRBV7-2 and J is TRBJ1-2; no clear D gene. Germline V gene lookup returns CDR1 SGHTA and CDR2 FQGNSA. V was clipped by 1 base and J by 0 bases, with 9 bases between them. The CDR3 contains 15 residues. The chain's CDR3 is CASSLGQATNYGYTF. For the CDR3, the DNA is TGTGCCAGCAGCTTAGGCCAGGCAACTAACTATGGCTACACCTTC. Based on the CDR3 plus reference TRBV7-2 and TRBJ1-2, the full variable domain is GAGVSQSPSNKVTEKGKDVELRCDPISGHTALYWYRQSLGQGLEFLIYFQGNSAPDKSGLPSDRFSAERTGGSVSTLTIQRTQQEDSAVYLCASSLGQATNYGYTFGSGTRLTVV.

This clone came up once. The rearrangement links TRBV3-1 (or the pseudogene TRBV3-2) to TRBJ1-5, with 8 positions matching TRBD1. V was clipped by 1 base and J by 3 bases; unmatched bases: 11. The CDR3 is 18 residues long. From germline, CDR1 is LGHDT and CDR2 YNNKEL (reference sequence). The DNA of the CDR3 is TGTGCCAGCAGCCAAGGGGGGACAGGACGAGGAATCAATCAGCCCCAGCATTTT. This codes for CASSQGGTGRGINQPQHF.

The chain uses TRBV9 and TRBJ1-2; D may be TRBD1 (5 bases). The CDR3 consists of 15 residues. V was shortened by 4 bases and J by 8 bases, with 21 bases between the two germline ends. CDR1 is SGDLS, CDR2 YYNGEE, per germline. CDR3 nucleotide sequence: TGTGCCAGCAGCCCAACGACAGCCTCCTATGGGGGCTACACCTTC. It is translated as CASSPTTASYGGYTF.

J is TRBJ2-7 and V is TRBV7-9; D may be TRBD2 (7 bases). The CDR3 contains 17 residues. Deletions cut 4 bases from V and 1 base from J, with 20 bases between. CDR1 SEHNR and CDR2 FQNEAQ come from the germline V gene (reference sequence). The CDR3 here is CASSSTRGGAKSYEQYF. For the CDR3, the DNA is TGTGCCAGCAGCTCCACTAGGGGGGGCGCAAAATCCTACGAGCAGTACTTC. Full variable domain (missing parts from reference TRBV7-9 and TRBJ2-7): DTGVSQNPRHKITKRGQNVTFRCDPISEHNRLYWYRQTLGQGPEFLTYFQNEAQLEKSRLLSDRFSAERPKGSFSTLEIQRTEQGDSAMYLCASSSTRGGAKSYEQYFGPGTRLTVT.